Each of the 29 T cell receptor beta chains below was sequenced from the same sample in a study of spatial heterogeneity in lung cancer. Notes on the study in general: It was found that expanded intratumoral alpha and beta TCR counts tracked tumor mutation counts.

This sample's time point: sample taken at primary tumor resection. Their antigens remain unidentified. TCRdb fed the 5' RACE reads into MiXCR, producing one record per CDR3 protein. In the table there are about 2,100 distinct CDR3 sequences, around 2.3% of which are singletons. The sample was lung tumor tissue, taken at surgery. These receptors were collected from a male donor with early-stage non-small cell lung cancer.

This clonotype is deemed large. For the CDR3, the DNA is TGTGCCAGCAGTTTTAAGCGGGAGGCGAAAGGGAACATTCAGTACTTC. This encodes CASSFKREAKGNIQYF. The chain links TRBV12-3 or TRBV12-4 to TRBJ2-4, with TRBD2 matching 9 bases. The J segment lost 7 bases and the V segment lost 3 bases, leaving 10 bases of the junction unmatched. The CDR3 totals 16 residues.

This clonotype occurred many times. The chain combines TRBV11-2 with TRBJ2-6; the D is unclear. Per the germline V gene, CDR1 is SGHAT and CDR2 is FQNNGV. The germline V and J ends were trimmed by 0 bases and 4 bases, with 16 bases remaining between them. The CDR3 extends over 18 amino acids. In nucleotides, the CDR3 is TGTGCCAGCAGCTTAGATATCATGGAACGTGCAGGGGCCAACGTCCTGACTTTC. Translating it yields CASSLDIMERAGANVLTF. The full variable domain, completed using reference TRBV11-2 and TRBJ2-6, is EAGVAQSPRYKIIEKRQSVAFWCNPISGHATLYWYQQILGQGPKLLIQFQNNGVVDDSQLPKDRFSAERLKGVDSTLKIQPAKLEDSAVYLCASSLDIMERAGANVLTFGAGSRLTVL.

This clonotype is categorized as medium-sized. The rearrangement links TRBV5-1 to TRBJ2-1; TRBD2 matches at 10 bases. Germline values: CDR1 SGHRS, CDR2 YFSETQ. The ends lost 3 bases at V and 10 bases at J; junction bases unmatched: 16. The CDR3 consists of 17 residues. The CDR3 reads CASSSSTQAGGGKEQFF. The CDR3 coding sequence is TGCGCCAGCAGCTCCTCGACCCAAGCGGGAGGGGGTAAGGAGCAGTTCTTC. Complete variable domain (other parts from reference TRBV5-1 and TRBJ2-1): KAGVTQTPRYLIKTRGQQVTLSCSPISGHRSVSWYQQTPGQGLQFLFEYFSETQRNKGNFPGRFSGRQFSNSRSEMNVSTLELGDSALYLCASSSSTQAGGGKEQFFGPGTRLTVL.

Judged by abundance, this clonotype is medium-sized. The chain employs TRBV9 and TRBJ2-2, with TRBD1 as a possible D gene (6 bases). The CDR3 is 16 residues long. CDR1 and CDR2 from the germline V gene are SGDLS and YYNGEE. V was clipped by 2 bases and J by 2 bases, with 13 bases between them. The CDR3 protein is CASSVTGNANTGELFF. DNA for the CDR3: TGTGCCAGCAGCGTCACAGGGAACGCTAACACCGGGGAGCTGTTTTTT. Variable domain in full (rest from reference TRBV9 and TRBJ2-2): DSGVTQTPKHLITATGQRVTLRCSPRSGDLSVYWYQQSLDQGLQFLIQYYNGEERAKGNILERFSAQQFPDLHSELNLSSLELGDSALYFCASSVTGNANTGELFFGEGSRLTVL.

By share of the sample, this clonotype is large (0.1 to 1%). The rearrangement joins TRBV6-6 to TRBJ2-1; 7 nucleotides agree with TRBD2. The germline V gene has CDR1 MNHNY and CDR2 SVGAGI (reference sequence). V dropped 8 bases and J dropped 5; count of bases not matched to a gene: 12. The CDR3 extends over 15 amino acids. The CDR3 reads CASGRAGELDNEQFF. The CDR3 DNA reads TGTGCCAGCGGACGGGCGGGAGAGTTAGACAATGAGCAGTTCTTC.

This clonotype is medium-sized (0.01 to 0.1%) within its sample. At one end, the junction sequence differs from germline, possibly due to a read error. V gene TRBV12-3 or TRBV12-4 combines with J gene TRBJ1-2; TRBD1 is a possible D gene (6 bases). This CDR3 has 13 amino acids. CDR3 nucleotides: TGTGCCAGCAGTTTCCCACCCCGGACAGCAAATGCCTTC. Translating it yields CASSFPPRTANAF.

This clonotype is termed medium-sized (0.01 to 0.1%). The rearrangement links TRBV12-3 or TRBV12-4 to TRBJ1-2; D unresolved. The CDR3 runs 13 residues. Trimming removed 1 base at V and 3 bases at J, with 6 bases between. The CDR3 bases are TGTGCCAGCAGTTTAGGGACTGACTATGGCTACACCTTC. Its protein product is CASSLGTDYGYTF.

This clonotype is labeled as medium-sized. This sequence joins TRBV2 and TRBJ1-2; D unresolved. Per the germline V gene, CDR1 is SNHLY and CDR2 is FYNNEI. The CDR3 runs to 10 residues. V shed 3 bases and J shed 7 bases, with 3 bases lying between them. Here the CDR3 reads CASSDSGYTF. The CDR3 DNA sequence: TGTGCCAGCAGTGATTCTGGCTACACCTTC.

This clonotype is labeled medium-sized. The chain couples TRBV29-1 to TRBJ2-3, with 8 bases identical to TRBD2. This CDR3 is built from 13 residues. V lost 8 bases, J lost 0 bases, and 4 bases stayed unmatched. From germline, CDR1 is SQVTM and CDR2 ANQGSEA. CDR3 bases: TGCAGCACCCTAGCGGGTAGCACAGATACGCAGTATTTT. This encodes CSTLAGSTDTQYF.

This clonotype counts as medium-sized (0.01 to 0.1%). The V and J genes are TRBV15 and TRBJ2-2; TRBD2 aligns across 7 bases. V gave up 0 bases and J gave up 7 bases; unmatched junction bases: 8. This CDR3 contains 16 residues. Germline V lookup: CDR1 LNHNV, CDR2 YYDKDF (reference sequence). CDR3 loop: CATSRDKAGVLGELFF. The CDR3 nucleotides read TGTGCCACCAGCAGAGATAAGGCGGGAGTCCTCGGGGAGCTGTTTTTT.

This clonotype was recorded many times. The gene calls are TRBV4-2 and TRBJ1-2; D not certain. The CDR3 consists of 14 residues. Germline-derived CDR1 and CDR2 are LGHNA and YNFKEQ. Trimming cost V 4 bases and J 6 bases, with 15 bases left between them. CDR3 bases: TGTGCCAGCAGCCCCCCTCGGCCGGGAGATGGCTACACCTTC. Translating it yields CASSPPRPGDGYTF.

By frequency in the sample, this clonotype is medium-sized. V and J are TRBV4-1 and TRBJ1-2, with TRBD1 matching 7 bases. The CDR3 is 14 amino acids. Germline V CDR1 and CDR2: MGHRA, YSYEKL. Germline trimming cut 3 bases from V and 3 bases from J; bases unmatched to any gene: 4. The CDR3 DNA is TGCGCCAGCAGCCAGGAAGACAGGGACTATGGCTACACCTTC. Encoded protein: CASSQEDRDYGYTF.

This clonotype is deemed large. The chain combines TRBV19 with TRBJ2-2; 7 bases fit TRBD1. This CDR3 comprises 16 residues. Germline values: CDR1 LNHDA, CDR2 SQIVND (reference sequence). Trimming removed 9 bases from V and 5 bases from J; junction bases left unmatched: 15. The CDR3: CASKNRETGETGELFF. The DNA for the CDR3 is TGTGCCAGCAAAAACAGGGAAACAGGGGAGACCGGGGAGCTGTTTTTT.

This clonotype was observed many times. The rearrangement uses TRBV9 and TRBJ2-1; D gene ambiguous. The ends were cut back, 4 bases at V and 4 bases at J, with 21 bases in the middle. The germline V gene encodes CDR1 SGDLS and CDR2 YYNGEE. The CDR3 sequence is 17 residues long. As DNA, the CDR3 is TGTGCCAGCAGCCCGCGATCGACCCTGGAATCATACAATGAGCAGTTCTTC. Protein product: CASSPRSTLESYNEQFF. The whole variable domain, remainder taken from reference TRBV9 and TRBJ2-1, is DSGVTQTPKHLITATGQRVTLRCSPRSGDLSVYWYQQSLDQGLQFLIQYYNGEERAKGNILERFSAQQFPDLHSELNLSSLELGDSALYFCASSPRSTLESYNEQFFGPGTRLTVL.

In this sample, this clonotype is medium-sized. The chain couples TRBV7-6 to TRBJ2-3; TRBD2 matches 13 bases. The CDR3 totals 14 residues. J gave up 5 bases and V 4 bases, and 0 bases lay outside the gene matches. Per the germline V gene, CDR1 is SGHVS and CDR2 is FNYEAQ. The CDR3 region has the DNA TGTGCCAGCAGCTGGACTAGCGGGAGAGATACGCAGTATTTT. It specifies CASSWTSGRDTQYF.

Ten or more counts support this clonotype. The J gene is TRBJ1-1, the V gene TRBV10-3; D call uncertain. This CDR3 has 13 amino acids. Germline CDR1 reads ENHRY; CDR2 reads SYGVKD. V lost 7 bases and J 0 bases, leaving 9 bases between the germline ends. The CDR3 is CAIKREMNTEAFF. The CDR3 nucleotides are TGTGCCATCAAGAGGGAGATGAACACTGAAGCTTTCTTT.

This clonotype is termed medium-sized (0.01 to 0.1%). This rearrangement joins TRBV27 to TRBJ2-3, with D tentatively TRBD2 (5 bases). The CDR3 loop spans 16 amino acids. V dropped 1 base and J dropped 3 bases, with 14 bases sitting between them. Germline CDR1 and CDR2: MNHEY and SMNVEV (reference sequence). CDR3 bases: TGTGCCAGCAGTTTATTCAAGGGTGGAGGAACAGATACGCAGTATTTT. Translation gives CASSLFKGGGTDTQYF.

This clonotype was observed at least ten times. The V call is TRBV21-1, the J call TRBJ1-1; the table's D call, TRBD1, has no DNA check behind it. TRBV21-1 is an annotated pseudogene. The CDR3 has 16 residues. The CDR3 is CASSARQGGSDTEAFF. DNA of the CDR3: TGTGCCAGCAGCGCTCGACAGGGAGGTTCGGACACTGAAGCTTTCTTT.

V and J are TRBV21-1 and TRBJ1-2; the table's TRBD1 call for D was not verified on the DNA. TRBV21-1 has pseudogene status. The CDR3 runs to 13 residues. Written as DNA, the CDR3 is TGTGAAAGAAGAAGAATAAGGGGGGGAGGCTACACCTTC. Translated: CERRRIRGGGYTF.

This rearrangement joins TRBV9 to TRBJ2-7; 13 nucleotides match TRBD2. The CDR3 runs 15 residues. V shed 2 bases and J 5 bases; nucleotides not matched to a gene: 4. Germline V gives CDR1 SGDLS, CDR2 YYNGEE. The CDR3 loop reads CASSVGGLAGNEQYF. The CDR3 DNA sequence: TGTGCCAGCAGCGTGGGGGGACTAGCGGGAAACGAGCAGTACTTC.

In this sample, this clonotype is medium-sized. This chain links TRBV29-1 with TRBJ1-3; 9 bases align to TRBD1. This CDR3 is built from 14 residues. V was pared by 6 bases and J by 3 bases, with 6 bases of the junction left unmatched. Germline V gene lookup returns CDR1 SQVTM and CDR2 ANQGSEA. DNA for the CDR3: TGCAGCGTGAGGACAGGGGAAGTTGGAAACACCATATATTTT. Its translation: CSVRTGEVGNTIYF.

Relative to its sample, this clonotype is medium-sized. The V call is TRBV20-1, the J call TRBJ1-2, with D maybe TRBD1 (5 bases). Germline values: CDR1 DFQATT, CDR2 SNEGSKA (reference sequence). The CDR3 totals 11 residues. Trimming left V 6 bases short and J 8 bases short, with 13 bases between. CDR3 sequence (DNA): TGCAGTGCACTAAGCAGGGCCGGCTACACCTTC. Translating it yields CSALSRAGYTF.

Judged by abundance, this clonotype is medium-sized (0.01 to 0.1%). The chain has TRBV5-6 and TRBJ2-7, with D possibly TRBD2 on 5 matching bases. The germline V gene encodes CDR1 SGHDT and CDR2 YYEEEE. The ends were cut back, 2 bases at V and 2 bases at J, with 11 bases in the middle. The length of the CDR3 is 14 residues. The DNA of the CDR3 is TGTGCCAGCAGCTTTCCGGGAAACCCCTACGAGCAGTACTTC. Translation gives CASSFPGNPYEQYF. Complete variable domain (other parts from reference TRBV5-6 and TRBJ2-7): DAGVTQSPTHLIKTRGQQVTLRCSPKSGHDTVSWYQQALGQGPQFIFQYYEEEERQRGNFPDRFSGHQFPNYSSELNVNALLLGDSALYLCASSFPGNPYEQYFGPGTRLTVT.

This clonotype is labeled as medium-sized. This chain uses TRBV12-3 or TRBV12-4 with TRBJ1-1; TRBD1 might be the D (6 bases). V gave up 5 bases and J gave up 5 bases, with 12 bases separating them. The length of the CDR3 is 13 residues. The CDR3 protein is CASSPRGGTEAFF. CDR3 DNA sequence: TGTGCCAGCAGTCCTAGGGGGGGAACTGAAGCTTTCTTT.

Sample share makes this clonotype medium-sized (0.01 to 0.1%). J is TRBJ2-5 and V is TRBV19; the D is unclear. The CDR3 sequence is 13 residues long. Trimming shortened V by 5 bases and J by 2 bases, and 9 bases separated the two germline ends. Germline assignment: CDR1 LNHDA and CDR2 SQIVND (reference sequence). Here the CDR3 reads CASSPQRQETQYF. The CDR3 bases are TGTGCCAGTAGTCCCCAGCGTCAAGAGACCCAGTACTTC.

By its share, this clonotype is medium-sized. The V and J genes are TRBV20-1 and TRBJ1-2; TRBD1 is a possible D gene (6 bases). The germline V gene has CDR1 DFQATT and CDR2 SNEGSKA (reference sequence). This CDR3 is 14 amino acids long. The ends were cut back, 2 bases at V and 4 bases at J, with 14 bases in the middle. The CDR3 reads CSARMEGDGYGYTF. In nucleotides, the CDR3 is TGCAGTGCTAGAATGGAGGGGGATGGCTATGGCTACACCTTC.

This clonotype is deemed large. V gene TRBV20-1 combines with J gene TRBJ1-1; the D is unclear. This CDR3 region has 13 residues. V was clipped by 6 bases and J by 3 bases, with 14 bases between them. CDR1 and CDR2 from the germline V gene are DFQATT and SNEGSKA (reference sequence). The CDR3 DNA sequence: TGCAGTGCAGAGAGCGGCTGGGACACTGAAGCTTTCTTT. It specifies CSAESGWDTEAFF.

This clonotype came up once. The chain recombines TRBV20-1 with TRBJ2-2, with D perhaps assigned TRBD1 or TRBD2 (5 bases each). This CDR3 comprises 16 residues. Trimming cost V 1 base and J 5 bases, with 17 bases left between them. Germline V gene data show CDR1 as DFQATT and CDR2 as SNEGSKA (reference sequence). The CDR3 DNA follows: TGCAGTGCTAGAGTAAACAGAGGGGTAAAAACCGGGGAGCTGTTTTTT. Protein: CSARVNRGVKTGELFF.

In its sample, this clonotype was seen many times. V usage is TRBV19 and J usage is TRBJ1-3; D remains ambiguous. V was cut by 3 bases and J by 0 bases, with 12 bases left in between. Germline V lookup: CDR1 LNHDA, CDR2 SQIVND (reference sequence). This CDR3 spans 16 amino acids. The CDR3, as DNA: TGTGCCAGTAGTATCAATCCGTTCCTCTCTGGAAACACCATATATTTT. Amino acid sequence: CASSINPFLSGNTIYF.